The present entry profiles one TCR beta chain with its context. This table comes from immunoSEQ multiplex PCR, and its TCRdb copy is limited to in-frame clones, with some not included. The table shows fewer than 250,000 clones, with about 80% occurring only once. The sample comes from a study of blood T cell repertoires in COVID-19. The CDR3 has 14 residues. J lost 4 bases, V lost 2 bases, and 1 base had no gene match. Germline V gene sequence: CDR1 SNHLY, CDR2 FYNNEI. The origin of this receptor is a woman in her forties or fifties with acute or convalescent COVID-19. Sequenced sample: peripheral blood. The chain couples TRBV2 to TRBJ1-5, with 8 bases identical to TRBD1. Here the CDR3 DNA reads TGTGCCAGCAGTGAACAGGGGGCTAATCAGCCCCAGCATTTT. Translating gives CASSEQGANQPQHF.